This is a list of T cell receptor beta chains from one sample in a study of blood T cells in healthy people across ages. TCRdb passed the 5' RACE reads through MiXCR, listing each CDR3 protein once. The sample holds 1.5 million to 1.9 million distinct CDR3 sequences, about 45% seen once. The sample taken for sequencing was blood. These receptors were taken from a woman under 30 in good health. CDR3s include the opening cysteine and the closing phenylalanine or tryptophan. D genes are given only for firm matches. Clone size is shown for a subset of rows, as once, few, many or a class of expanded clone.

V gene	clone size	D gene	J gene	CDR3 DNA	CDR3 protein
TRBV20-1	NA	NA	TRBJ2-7	TGCAGTGCTAGCGGGGGCAGGGACTACGAGCAGTACTTC	CSASGGRDYEQYF
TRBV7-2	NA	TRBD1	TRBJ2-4	TGTGCCAGCAGCTTAGGGGACAGGGTAGGGACCAAAAACATTCAGTACTTC	CASSLGDRVGTKNIQYF
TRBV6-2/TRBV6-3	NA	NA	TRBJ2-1	TGTGCCAGCAGTTACCGCAAGCGCTCTAATGAGCAGTTCTTC	CASSYRKRSNEQFF
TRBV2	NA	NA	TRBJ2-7	TGTGCCAGCAACTCCTTTGGGGAGCAGTACTTC	CASNSFGEQYF
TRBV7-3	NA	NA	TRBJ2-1	TGTGCCAGCAGCCCCCTTGGTTCCGAGGCCAGTGAGCAGTTCTTC	CASSPLGSEASEQFF
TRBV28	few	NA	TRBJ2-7	TGTGCCAGCAGTCCCATAGCCAGAATTATTTACGAGCAGTACTTC	CASSPIARIIYEQYF
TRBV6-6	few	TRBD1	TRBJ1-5	TGTGCCAGCTTAGACAGGGAGATTCAGCCCCAGCATTTT	CASLDREIQPQHF
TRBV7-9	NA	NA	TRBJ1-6	TGTGCCAGCAGCTTAGCGGGACCCGCGGCGGGGTCACCCCCCCACTTT	CASSLAGPAAGSPPHF
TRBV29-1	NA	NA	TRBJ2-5	TGCAGCGTTGACGTTGGGGACACCGGGGAGACCCAGTACTTC	CSVDVGDTGETQYF
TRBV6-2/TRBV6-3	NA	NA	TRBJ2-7	TGTGCCAGCAGTCTTGCGATCAGGAGCCCTGGGTGGAATGAGCAGTACTTC	CASSLAIRSPGWNEQYF
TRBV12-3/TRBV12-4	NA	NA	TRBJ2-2	TGTGCCAGCAGTCCCTGGACGGGGAACACCGGGGAGCTGTTTTTT	CASSPWTGNTGELFF
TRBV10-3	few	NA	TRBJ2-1	TGTGCCATCAGTGCGGGCAACAATGAGCAGTTCTTC	CAISAGNNEQFF
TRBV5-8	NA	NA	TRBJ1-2	TGTGCCAGCAGCTTGGGAAGGTCGGGAAGAGGCGGCTACACCTTT	CASSLGRSGRGGYTF